Given below is one T cell receptor (beta chain) in context. No cognate antigen has been identified for it. Base qualities are missing; no much larger clone stands one base away. Sequencing used an Illumina HiSeq 2500. Quantitative 5'-RACE with molecular barcodes was used to prepare TCR beta libraries. Under the source paper's analysis protocol: Disease-linked TCR variants were identified with a new computational method built on a probabilistic model of VDJ rearrangement. The public sequencing data were trimmed at Q25 with fastp and processed into clonotypes with MiXCR by TCRdb, which kept only in-frame beta chains. Rows merge per CDR3 protein into single entries with the most common DNA and genes. The V and J calls, along with clone size, are taken from TCRdb and not from the paper's own processing. Within this sample are nearly 350,000 distinct CDR3 sequences, with roughly 14% of them counted one time only. The ten largest clonotypes hold 1.1% of the sample.

This sample was taken from a study of CD8 T cells in ankylosing spondylitis (dated by TCRdb to the late 2010s). A note on the overall study: The study set out to find disease-linked TCR variants by profiling T cell receptor beta repertoires in ankylosing spondylitis patients and healthy donors. Peripheral blood was sampled, and synovial fluid was also collected from ankylosing spondylitis patients. The full study cohort comprised 20 to 30 ankylosing spondylitis patients and 85 to 120 healthy donors. The paper as a whole reports these results and caveats: Blood from ankylosing spondylitis patients appeared to be characterized by a TCR beta motif made up of 8 or 9 highly homologous amino acid variants. The disease-linked clones were reported as significantly enriched in matched synovial fluid samples from ankylosing spondylitis patients. The disease-linked clones had a CD8+ phenotype and were found at relatively low frequencies in peripheral blood. Some of the motif variants had been reported before in the synovial fluid and blood of reactive arthritis patients, a finding that suggests common disease-initiation mechanisms.

The junction carries 12 bases between V and J, which are trimmed by 5 bases and 8 bases respectively. There are 12 amino acids in the CDR3, from cysteine to phenylalanine inclusive. The DNA shown is the 36-base CDR3, in frame from base 1. The germline V gene provides CDR1 SNHLY and CDR2 FYNNEI. This TCR was recovered from a male donor with ankylosing spondylitis or in good health (not recorded which). The sequencing sample was made of blood, either unsorted or a sorted T cell fraction (not recorded which). The sequence is built from TRBV2 and TRBJ1-1, with the D segment identity uncertain. This receptor has the CDR3 CASSPIRGEAFF. The nucleotides are TGTGCCAGCAGTCCTATCCGAGGAGAAGCTTTCTTT.